This record looks at one TCR beta chain sequence and its context. Germline is not matched at one junction end, which may reflect a read error. For the second PCR, which ran for roughly 7 to 11 cycles, a sample-barcoded 5' primer and a J-beta primer mix were used. The authors tagged each cDNA molecule using a template-switch adaptor with 12 random nucleotides. One entry per CDR3 protein results from TCRdb running MiXCR on the 5' RACE reads. The sample yields around 2 million distinct CDR3 sequences, around 42% seen once. The sample comes from a study of blood T cells in healthy people across ages. Study as a whole: About one barcoded beta molecule per two T cells came from capture by template switching.

Staff drew around 10 milliliters of peripheral blood from each donor. The germline CDR1 and CDR2 sequences are SGHTA and FQGTGA. This CDR3 is 12 amino acids long. The chain combines TRBV7-3 with TRBJ2-5; weak D call: TRBD1 (5 bases). The TCR originated in a human donor in good health. Specimen: blood. Here the CDR3 DNA reads TGTACCAGCAGCTTAATGGGGCAGACCCAGTACTTC. Amino acids: CTSSLMGQTQYF.